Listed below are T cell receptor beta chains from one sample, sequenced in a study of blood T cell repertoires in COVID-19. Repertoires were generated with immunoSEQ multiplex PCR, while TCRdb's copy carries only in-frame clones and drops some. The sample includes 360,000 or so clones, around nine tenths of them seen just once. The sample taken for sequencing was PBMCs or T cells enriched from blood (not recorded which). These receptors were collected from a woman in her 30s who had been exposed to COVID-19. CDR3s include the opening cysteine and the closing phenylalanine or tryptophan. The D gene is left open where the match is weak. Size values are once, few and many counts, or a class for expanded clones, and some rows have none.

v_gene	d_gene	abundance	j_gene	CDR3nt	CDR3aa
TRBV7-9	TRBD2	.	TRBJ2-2	TGTGCCGCGGGCCCTAGCGGCTCGAACACCGGGGAGCTGTTTTTT	CAAGPSGSNTGELFF
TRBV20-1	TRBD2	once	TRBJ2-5	TGCAGTGCTAGTCGATTGGAGGCTAGCGGGAGTTTGGAGACCCAGTACTTC	CSASRLEASGSLETQYF
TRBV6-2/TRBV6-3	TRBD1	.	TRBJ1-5	TGTGCCAGCAGTCGCGACACAGGGGTGGGCAATCAGCCCCAGCATTTT	CASSRDTGVGNQPQHF
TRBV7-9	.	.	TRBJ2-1	TGTGCCAGCAGCTTACAGCGGTCCTCCTACAATGAGCAGTTCTTC	CASSLQRSSYNEQFF
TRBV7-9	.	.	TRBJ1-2	TGTGCCAGCAGACACCCGGGAGGTTCTAACTATGGCTACACCTTC	CASRHPGGSNYGYTF
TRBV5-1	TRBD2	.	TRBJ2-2	TGCGCCAGCAGCTTGTCGGGTAGCGGGAGAGCCGGGGAGCTGTTTTTT	CASSLSGSGRAGELFF
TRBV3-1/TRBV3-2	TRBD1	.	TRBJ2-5	TGTGCCAGCAGCCAAGGGACAGGGACCTCGGAGACCCAGTACTTC	CASSQGTGTSETQYF
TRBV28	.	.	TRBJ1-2	TGTGCCAGCAGTTTCAGGATCTATGGCTACACCTTC	CASSFRIYGYTF
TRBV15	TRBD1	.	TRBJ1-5	TGTGCCACCAGCAGGTTCACAGGGGGGCTTAATCAGCCCCAGCATTTT	CATSRFTGGLNQPQHF
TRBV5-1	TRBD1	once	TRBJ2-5	TGCGCCAGCAGCTTCATCCCGGACAGGGTGAACCAAGAGACCCAGTACTTC	CASSFIPDRVNQETQYF
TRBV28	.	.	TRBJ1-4	TGTGCCAGCAGTTCAGGTGACAGTCCTCCTTGGGAAAAGGAAAAACTGTTTTTT	CASSSGDSPPWEKEKLFF
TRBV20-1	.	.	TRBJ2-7	TGCAGTGCCCCCTACGGTGGCGAGCAGTACTTC	CSAPYGGEQYF
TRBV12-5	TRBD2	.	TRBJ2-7	TGTGCTAGTGGTATAAACGGGGGGACCTACGAGCAGTACTTC	CASGINGGTYEQYF
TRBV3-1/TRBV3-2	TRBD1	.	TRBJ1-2	TGTGCCAGCAGCCGGCCCGGACAGGACGGGAACTATGGCTACACCTTC	CASSRPGQDGNYGYTF
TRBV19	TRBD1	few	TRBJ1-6	TGTGCCAGTATCCTGGACAGGGCGGCGAATTCACCCCTCCACTTT	CASILDRAANSPLHF
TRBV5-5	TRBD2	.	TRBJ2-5	TGTGCCAGCAGCTCGTGGGTGGGACTAGCGGGAGGGATCCAAGAGACCCAGTACTTC	CASSSWVGLAGGIQETQYF
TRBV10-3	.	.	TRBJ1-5	TGTGCCATCAGTGAGTCCGGCAGGGCCCCCAATCAGCCCCAGCATTTT	CAISESGRAPNQPQHF
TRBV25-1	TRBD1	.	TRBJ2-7	TGTGCCAGCAGTGTGGACAGGCGGGACGAGCAGTACTTC	CASSVDRRDEQYF
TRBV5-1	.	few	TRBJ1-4	TGCGCCAGCAGCTTGGCCGGGACACTCCGGGAAAAACTGTTTTTT	CASSLAGTLREKLFF
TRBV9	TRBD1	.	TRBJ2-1	TGTGCCAGCAGCGCCCGGGACAGAACCTACAATGAGCAGTTCTTC	CASSARDRTYNEQFF
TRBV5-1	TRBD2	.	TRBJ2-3	TGCGCCAGCAAAAAGCGGGAGGCCCCAGGCACAGATACGCAGTATTTT	CASKKREAPGTDTQYF
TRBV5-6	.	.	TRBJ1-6	TGTGCCAGCAGCCCGCAGGGTAGGAGCTCCTATAATTCACCCCTCCACTTT	CASSPQGRSSYNSPLHF
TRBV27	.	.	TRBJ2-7	TGTGCCAGAAAACCCCAACAGGGAGAATACTACGAGCAGTACTTC	CARKPQQGEYYEQYF
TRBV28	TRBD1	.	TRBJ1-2	TGTGCCAGCGGCGACAGGGGGCGCGGTGGCTACACCTTC	CASGDRGRGGYTF
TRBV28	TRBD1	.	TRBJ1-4	TGTGCCAGCAGTTTACCCCAGACAGGGCAAGAAAAACTGTTTTTT	CASSLPQTGQEKLFF
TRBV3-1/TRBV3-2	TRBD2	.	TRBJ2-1	TGTGCCAGCAGGGGGACTAGCGTTCATGATGAGCAGTTCTTC	CASRGTSVHDEQFF
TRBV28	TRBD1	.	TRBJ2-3	TGTGCCAGCAGTCCGGACAGGGGATCAGATACGCAGTATTTT	CASSPDRGSDTQYF
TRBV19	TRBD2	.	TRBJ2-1	TGTGCCAGTAGTGCAGCGGGAGGGCAATACAATGAGCAGTTCTTC	CASSAAGGQYNEQFF
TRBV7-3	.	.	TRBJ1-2	TGTGCCAGCAGCTTGACCAGGGACTATGGCTACACCTTC	CASSLTRDYGYTF
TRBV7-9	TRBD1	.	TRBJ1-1	TGTGCCAGCAGCCCGTGGGGGACAGGGGGGTCTGAAGCTTTCTTT	CASSPWGTGGSEAFF
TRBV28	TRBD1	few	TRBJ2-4	TGTGCCAGCCGCTCGACAGGGTTTGAATCTTACTTC	CASRSTGFESYF
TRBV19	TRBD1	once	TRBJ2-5	TGTGCCAGTAGTCGGGTGACAGGGGGACTTGGGACCCAGTACTTC	CASSRVTGGLGTQYF
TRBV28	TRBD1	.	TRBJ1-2	TGTGCCAGCAGTTTATGGGGACAGGGGACTTCGAACTATGGCTACACCTTC	CASSLWGQGTSNYGYTF
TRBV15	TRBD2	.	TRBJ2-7	TGTGCCACCAGCAGAGATCATTCGGCTAGCGGGTCCTACGAGCAGTACTTC	CATSRDHSASGSYEQYF
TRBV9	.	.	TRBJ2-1	TGTGCCAGCAGCGTAGAGGGACAATGGCCCTACAATGAGCAGTTCTTC	CASSVEGQWPYNEQFF
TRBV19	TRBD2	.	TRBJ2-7	TGTGCCAGTAGTCCGGGAGGGAGACTGGGATCCGAGCAGTACTTC	CASSPGGRLGSEQYF
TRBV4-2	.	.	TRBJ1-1	TGTGCCAGCAGCCAGAGACAGCCAAAGAACACTGAAGCTTTCTTT	CASSQRQPKNTEAFF
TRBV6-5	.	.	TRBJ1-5	TGTGCCAGCAGCTCCGCGGGTTCCCCCCAGCATTTT	CASSSAGSPQHF
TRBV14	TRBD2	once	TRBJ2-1	TGTGCCAGCAGCCCAGAATGGACTAGCGGAGACTACAATGAGCAGTTCTTC	CASSPEWTSGDYNEQFF
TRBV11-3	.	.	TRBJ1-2	TGTGCCAGCAGTAGGGGGAGGGATGGCTACACCTTC	CASSRGRDGYTF
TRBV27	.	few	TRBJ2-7	TGTGCCAGCAGTGATCTAACAGGGTCGCGTGAGCAGTACTTC	CASSDLTGSREQYF